Sequencing of this T cell receptor beta chain was carried out in a study of T cell responses to AZD1222 COVID-19 vaccine. Study-wide findings and caveats: Reportedly, nearly half the spike-specific TCRs target unmutated variant regions. Sampled repertoires all dated from after the peak T cell response. The breadth and depth of Spike-specific TCRs increased once two AZD1222 doses had been given.

As to this clone: The antigen remains undetermined.

V dropped 6 bases and J dropped 8 bases, with 22 bases sitting between them. The germline gives CDR1 SQVTM, CDR2 ANQGSEA. The CDR3 spans 14 residues. Profiling relied on immunoSEQ multiplex PCR, and the TCRdb table lists in-frame clones only, not all of them. The sample lists about 160,000 clones, under 95% seen once, with approximately 4.8% in the top ten. The V call is TRBV29-1, the J call TRBJ1-2; perhaps TRBD1 as D (5 bases). This TCR derives from an adult in good health. Sample: peripheral blood, taken on day 0 of AZD1222 vaccination. Written as DNA, the CDR3 is TGCAGCGTGGCTCGGGTGGGCAGGGCGAACGGCTACACCTTC. Translated: CSVARVGRANGYTF.